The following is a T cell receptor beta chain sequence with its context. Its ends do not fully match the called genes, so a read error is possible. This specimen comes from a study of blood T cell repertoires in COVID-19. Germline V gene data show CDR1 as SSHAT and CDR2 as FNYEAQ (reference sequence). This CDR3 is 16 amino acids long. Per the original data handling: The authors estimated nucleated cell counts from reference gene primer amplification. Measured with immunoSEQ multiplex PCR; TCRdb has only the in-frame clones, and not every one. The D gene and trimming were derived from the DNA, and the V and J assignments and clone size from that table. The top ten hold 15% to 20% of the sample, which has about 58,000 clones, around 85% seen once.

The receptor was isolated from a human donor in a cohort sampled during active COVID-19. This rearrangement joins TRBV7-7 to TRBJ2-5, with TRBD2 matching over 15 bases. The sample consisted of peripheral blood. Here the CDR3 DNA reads TGTGCTAGCAGCCCGGGACTAGCGGGGGGTCAAGAGACCCAGTACTTC. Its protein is CASSPGLAGGQETQYF.